What follows are 13 T cell receptor beta chains derived from one specimen sequenced in a study of OX40 agonist ivuxolimab in advanced cancers. Only in-frame clones appear in the TCRdb table, and some are missing; sequencing was by immunoSEQ multiplex PCR. Found here are tens of thousands of clones, 85% to 90% of them singletons; the top ten hold approximately 11%. The specimen was CD4+ or CD8+ T cells sorted from blood, collected in a trial of the OX40 agonist ivuxolimab. These receptors were taken from an adult with an advanced solid tumor such as melanoma, head and neck, liver or kidney cancer.

The chain is built from TRBV19 and TRBJ1-2, with D uncertain. The V gene's germline CDR1 is LNHDA and CDR2 SQIVND (reference sequence). V dropped 0 bases and J dropped 1 base, with 9 bases sitting between them. The CDR3 contains 15 residues. CDR3 region: CASSIDHSLNYGYTF. CDR3 DNA sequence: TGTGCCAGTAGTATAGACCACAGTCTTAACTATGGCTACACCTTC.

J is TRBJ2-7 and V is TRBV6-1; a weak D match, TRBD1 (6 bases). The CDR3 extends over 14 amino acids. V shed 7 bases and J shed 1 base, with 14 bases lying between them. CDR1 and CDR2 from the germline V gene are MNHNS and SASEGT. The CDR3, as DNA: TGTGCCAGCACGATTAGGGGGACGTCCTACGAGCAGTACTTC. Translating gives CASTIRGTSYEQYF.

This clone has more than one count but fewer than ten. V and J are TRBV28 and TRBJ2-7; D is unclear. The CDR3 is 11 amino acids. Germline-derived CDR1 and CDR2 are MDHEN and SYDVKM. Trimming pared 3 bases from V and 0 bases from J, leaving 0 bases between. The CDR3, as DNA: TGTGCCAGCAGTTTCTCCTACGAGCAGTACTTC. Translation: CASSFSYEQYF.

The chain couples TRBV6-4 to TRBJ2-7; D perhaps matches TRBD2 (5 bases). From germline, CDR1 is MRHNA and CDR2 SNTAGT. V dropped 7 bases and J dropped 0 bases, with 19 bases sitting between them. The CDR3 covers 16 residues. CDR3 DNA: TGTGCCAGCACCCCCCCAGCGGCCCCTTTCTCCTACGAGCAGTACTTC. Amino acids: CASTPPAAPFSYEQYF.

As to this clone: The junction and the germline gene differ at one end; a read error may be behind it. This sample includes further DNA sequences coding for the same CDR3. The rearrangement joins TRBV5-1 to TRBJ1-1, with 10 bases matching TRBD1. Germline V lookup: CDR1 SGHRS, CDR2 YFSETQ. CDR3 length: 15 amino acids. The CDR3 loop is CASSLEDRGYTEAFF. The CDR3 nucleotides read TGCGCCAGCAGCTTGGAGGACAGGGGGTATACTGAAGCCTTCTTT.

The V gene is TRBV7-9, the J gene TRBJ1-5; D unresolved. CDR1 and CDR2 (germline): SEHNR, FQNEAQ (reference sequence). Trimming removed 0 bases at V and 4 bases at J, with 4 bases between. This CDR3 is built from 13 residues. As DNA, the CDR3 is TGTGCCAGCAGCTTAGCCGTGAATCAGCCCCAGCATTTT. This codes for CASSLAVNQPQHF. Combining the CDR3 with reference TRBV7-9 and TRBJ1-5 gives the whole variable domain DTGVSQNPRHKITKRGQNVTFRCDPISEHNRLYWYRQTLGQGPEFLTYFQNEAQLEKSRLLSDRFSAERPKGSFSTLEIQRTEQGDSAMYLCASSLAVNQPQHFGDGTRLSIL.

A word on this clone: In the same sample, other DNA sequences code for this CDR3. V is TRBV30 and J is TRBJ1-1; D unclear. V lost 0 bases, J lost 1 base, and 6 bases lay in between. The CDR3 is 13 amino acids. CDR1 and CDR2 from the germline V gene are GTSNPN and SVGIG (reference sequence). CDR3 sequence: CAWSVLGNTEAFF. The CDR3 DNA sequence: TGTGCCTGGAGTGTACTTGGGAACACTGAAGCTTTCTTT.

This clone was picked up one time. This chain connects TRBV28 to TRBJ2-1; no definite D call. In germline, CDR1 is MDHEN, CDR2 SYDVKM. The germline V and J ends were trimmed by 2 bases and 7 bases, with 6 bases remaining between them. CDR3 length: 12 amino acids. The CDR3 here is CASSLGLNEQFF. The CDR3 nucleotides read TGTGCCAGCAGTTTAGGATTAAATGAGCAGTTCTTC.

V usage is TRBV30 and J usage is TRBJ2-2, with D possibly TRBD1 on 6 matching bases. This CDR3 is built from 15 residues. V shed 3 bases and J shed 3 bases, with 14 bases lying between them. Germline CDR1 is GTSNPN and CDR2 is SVGIG (reference sequence). In nucleotides, the CDR3 is TGTGCCTGGAGGGTCGCCGGGACATACACCGGGGAGCTGTTTTTT. This translates into CAWRVAGTYTGELFF.

The CDR3: CATSREWLGNEQFF. The CDR3 DNA reads as TGTGCCACCAGCAGAGAGTGGCTAGGGAATGAGCAGTTCTTC. The rearrangement joins TRBV15 to TRBJ2-1; D unclear. Per the germline V gene, CDR1 is LNHNV and CDR2 is YYDKDF (reference sequence). The CDR3 has 14 amino acids. The V end was cut by 0 bases, the J end by 7 bases, with 10 bases between.

The rearrangement uses TRBV7-9 and TRBJ2-3; D is unclear. Trimming removed 3 bases from V and 0 bases from J, with 4 bases in between. The germline gives CDR1 SEHNR, CDR2 FQNEAQ (reference sequence). This CDR3 contains 13 residues. CDR3 protein: CASSLGSTDTQYF. CDR3 DNA sequence: TGTGCCAGCAGCTTGGGTAGCACAGATACGCAGTATTTT.

The V and J genes are TRBV7-6 and TRBJ2-3, with a possible D match to TRBD2 (5 bases). CDR1 and CDR2 (germline): SGHVS, FNYEAQ. This CDR3 has 16 residues. The V end was cut by 1 base, the J end by 6 bases, with 17 bases between. This CDR3 is CASSLVAGPRADTQYF. The CDR3 DNA sequence: TGTGCCAGCAGCTTAGTTGCGGGCCCAAGGGCGGATACGCAGTATTTT.

The J gene is TRBJ1-1, the V gene TRBV13, with TRBD1 matching 11 bases. Germline assignment: CDR1 PRHDT and CDR2 FYEKMQ (reference sequence). V lost 1 base and J lost 7; bases outside the gene matches: 5. This CDR3 has 15 amino acids. The chain's CDR3 is CASSLVGQGGLEAFF. The CDR3 region has the DNA TGTGCCAGCAGCTTAGTGGGACAGGGGGGGCTTGAAGCTTTCTTT.